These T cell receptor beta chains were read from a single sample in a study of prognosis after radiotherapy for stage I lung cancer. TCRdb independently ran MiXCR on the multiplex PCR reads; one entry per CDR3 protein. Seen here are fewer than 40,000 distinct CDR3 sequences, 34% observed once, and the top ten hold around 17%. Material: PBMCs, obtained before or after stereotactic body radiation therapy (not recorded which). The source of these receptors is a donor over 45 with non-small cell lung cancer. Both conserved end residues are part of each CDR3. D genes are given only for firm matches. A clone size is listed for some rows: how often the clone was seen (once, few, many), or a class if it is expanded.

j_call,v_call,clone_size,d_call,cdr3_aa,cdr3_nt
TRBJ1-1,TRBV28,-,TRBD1,CASRRSGTVNTEAFF,TGTGCCAGCAGGAGATCCGGGACAGTTAACACTGAAGCTTTCTTT
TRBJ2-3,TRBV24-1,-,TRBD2,CATSPRRSGGAYTQYF,TGTGCCACCAGTCCTAGGCGAAGCGGGGGGGCTTATACGCAGTATTTT
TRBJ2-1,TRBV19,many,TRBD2,CASSTHGTTRREQFF,TGTGCCAGTAGTACCCACGGGACTACCCGCCGGGAGCAGTTCTTC
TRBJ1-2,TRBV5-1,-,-,CASSLAGDYGYTF,TGCGCCAGCAGCTTGGCAGGGGACTATGGCTACACCTTC
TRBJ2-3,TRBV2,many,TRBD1,CASSEETGTDTQYF,TGTGCCAGCAGTGAAGAGACAGGGACCGATACGCAGTATTTT
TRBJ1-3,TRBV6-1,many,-,CASDSLTGNTIYF,TGTGCCAGCGACAGCCTTACTGGAAACACCATATATTTT
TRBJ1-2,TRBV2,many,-,CASSEGGSSGYTF,TGTGCCAGCAGTGAAGGGGGATCGAGCGGCTACACCTTC
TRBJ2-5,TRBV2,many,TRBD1,CASSGRTGDRETQYF,TGTGCCAGCAGTGGACGGACAGGGGATAGGGAGACCCAGTACTTC
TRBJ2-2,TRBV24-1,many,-,CATSEGGRHTGELFF,TGTGCCACCAGTGAGGGTGGACGGCACACCGGGGAGCTGTTTTTT
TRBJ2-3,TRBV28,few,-,CASSPALSVVSDTQYF,TGTGCCAGCAGCCCAGCACTATCGGTAGTGTCAGATACGCAGTATTTT
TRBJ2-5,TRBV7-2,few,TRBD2,CASSPVGVVPWEGTQCF,TGTGCCAGCAGCCCAGTAGGGGTGGTACCTTGGGAGGGGACCCAGTGCTTC
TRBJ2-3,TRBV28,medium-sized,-,CASIPREGYPSTDTQYF,TGTGCCAGCATCCCACGAGAGGGGTACCCTAGCACAGATACGCAGTATTTT
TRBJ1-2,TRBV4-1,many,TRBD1,CASSHPGQGAYGYTF,TGCGCCAGCAGCCACCCGGGACAGGGGGCGTATGGCTACACCTTC
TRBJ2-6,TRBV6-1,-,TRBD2,CANSGTSGTDGANVLTF,TGTGCCAACAGTGGGACTAGCGGGACGGATGGGGCCAACGTCCTGACCTTC
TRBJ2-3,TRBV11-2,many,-,CASSLFESTDTQYF,TGTGCCAGCAGCTTATTCGAAAGCACAGATACGCAGTATTTT
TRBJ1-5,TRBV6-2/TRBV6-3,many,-,CASSYSSGYQPQHF,TGTGCCAGCAGTTACTCTTCAGGGTATCAGCCCCAGCATTTT
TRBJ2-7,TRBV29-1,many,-,CSVDFFAGTEQYF,TGCAGCGTTGATTTTTTTGCGGGGACCGAGCAGTACTTC
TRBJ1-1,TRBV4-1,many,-,CASSQVSGDTEAFF,TGCGCCAGCAGCCAAGTATCGGGGGATACTGAAGCTTTCTTT
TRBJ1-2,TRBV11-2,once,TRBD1,CASSLGQRTYGYTF,TGTGCCAGCAGCTTGGGACAGAGAACTTATGGCTACACCTTC
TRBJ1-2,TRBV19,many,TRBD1,CASSKDRGQIYGYTF,TGTGCCAGTAGTAAAGACAGGGGGCAAATCTATGGCTACACCTTC
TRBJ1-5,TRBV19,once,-,CASSITGQPQHF,TGTGCCAGTAGTATTACGGGTCAGCCCCAGCATTTT
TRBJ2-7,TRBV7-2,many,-,CASSLASGDPYEQYF,TGTGCCAGCAGCTTAGCGTCCGGCGACCCCTACGAGCAGTACTTC